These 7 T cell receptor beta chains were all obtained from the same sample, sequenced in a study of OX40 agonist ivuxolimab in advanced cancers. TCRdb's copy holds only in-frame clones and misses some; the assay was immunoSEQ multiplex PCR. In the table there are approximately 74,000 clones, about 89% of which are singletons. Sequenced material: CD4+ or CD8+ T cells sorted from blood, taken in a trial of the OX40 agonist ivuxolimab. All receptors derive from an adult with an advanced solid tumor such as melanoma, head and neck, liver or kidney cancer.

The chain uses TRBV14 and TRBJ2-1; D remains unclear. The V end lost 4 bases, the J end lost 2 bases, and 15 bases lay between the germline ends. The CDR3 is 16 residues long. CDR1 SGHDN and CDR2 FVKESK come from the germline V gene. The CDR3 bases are TGTGCCAGCAGCCTTTCTACGACCGGGCCCTACAATGAGCAGTTCTTC. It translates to CASSLSTTGPYNEQFF.

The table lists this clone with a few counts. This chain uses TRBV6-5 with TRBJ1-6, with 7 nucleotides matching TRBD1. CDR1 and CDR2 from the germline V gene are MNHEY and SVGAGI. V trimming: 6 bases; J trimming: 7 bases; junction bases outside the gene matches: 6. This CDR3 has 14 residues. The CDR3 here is CASSPGGYNSPLHF. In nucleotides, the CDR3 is TGTGCCAGCAGCCCAGGGGGTTACAATTCACCCCTCCACTTT.

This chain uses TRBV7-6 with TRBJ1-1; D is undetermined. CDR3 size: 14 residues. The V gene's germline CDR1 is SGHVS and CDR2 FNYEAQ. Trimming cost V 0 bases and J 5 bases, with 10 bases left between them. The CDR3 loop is CASSLAGRGTEAFF. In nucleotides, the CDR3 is TGTGCCAGCAGCTTAGCCGGGAGAGGGACTGAAGCTTTCTTT.

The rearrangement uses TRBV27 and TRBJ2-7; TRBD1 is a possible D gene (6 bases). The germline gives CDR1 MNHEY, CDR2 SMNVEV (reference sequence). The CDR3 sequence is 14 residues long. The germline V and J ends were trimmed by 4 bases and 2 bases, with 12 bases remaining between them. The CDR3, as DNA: TGTGCCAGCAGTTCGAGGACAGCCACCTACGAGCAGTACTTC. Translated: CASSSRTATYEQYF.

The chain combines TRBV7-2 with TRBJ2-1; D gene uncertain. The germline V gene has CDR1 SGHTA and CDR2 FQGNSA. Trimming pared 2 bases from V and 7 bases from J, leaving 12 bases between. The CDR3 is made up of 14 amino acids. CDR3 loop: CASSLLLGRNEQFF. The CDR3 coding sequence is TGTGCCAGCAGCTTATTGCTGGGTAGGAATGAGCAGTTCTTC.

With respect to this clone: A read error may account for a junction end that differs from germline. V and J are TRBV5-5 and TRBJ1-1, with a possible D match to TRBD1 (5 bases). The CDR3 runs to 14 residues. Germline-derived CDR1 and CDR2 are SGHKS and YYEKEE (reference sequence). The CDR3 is CASSQDRGGTEAFF. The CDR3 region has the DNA TGCGCCAGCAGCCAAGATCGGGGGGGCACTGAAGCTTTCTTT.

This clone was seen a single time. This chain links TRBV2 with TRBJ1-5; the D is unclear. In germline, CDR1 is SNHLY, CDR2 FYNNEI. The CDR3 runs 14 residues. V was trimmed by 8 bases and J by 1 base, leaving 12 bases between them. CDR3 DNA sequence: TGTGCCAGCCAAACAGATTGGAGCAATCAGCCCCAGCATTTT. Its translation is CASQTDWSNQPQHF. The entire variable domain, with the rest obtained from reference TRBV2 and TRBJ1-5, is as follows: EPEVTQTPSHQVTQMGQEVILRCVPISNHLYFYWYRQILGQKVEFLVSFYNNEISEKSEIFDDQFSVERPDGSNFTLKIRSTKLEDSAMYFCASQTDWSNQPQHFGDGTRLSIL.